The sequence of this T cell receptor (beta chain) was determined in a study of glioma-infiltrating T cells. Only a few counts were recorded for this clonotype. V dropped 3 bases and J dropped 1; count of bases not matched to a gene: 6. Per germline, CDR1 WNHNN and CDR2 SYGVQD (reference sequence). The CDR3 spans 16 residues. The iRepertoire nested amplicon-rescue multiplex PCR amplified TCR alpha and beta CDR3s from RNA. TCRdb independently ran MiXCR on the multiplex PCR reads; one entry per CDR3 protein. The profile shows approximately 88,000 distinct CDR3 sequences, about a quarter of them singletons.

The chain uses TRBV10-1 and TRBJ2-1; 7 positions match TRBD2. Sequencing used glioma tissue, nonneoplastic brain tissue, or PBMCs (not recorded which). This clonotype was obtained from a human donor with low-grade glioma or glioblastoma, undergoing nonglioma brain surgery, or in good health (not recorded which). The CDR3 spells CASSDRSGESYNEQFF. DNA of the CDR3: TGCGCCAGCAGTGACAGAAGCGGGGAATCCTACAATGAGCAGTTCTTC.